Each of the 16 T cell receptor beta chains below was sequenced from the same sample in a study of T cells in Graves' hyperthyroidism and ophthalmopathy. The source material, RNA transcripts, was used to amplify TCR beta CDR3 regions. First-round RT-PCR with HTBI primers amplified the TCR CDR3 region. TCRdb called the multiplex PCR reads again in MiXCR, with one record for every CDR3 protein. The data contain around 190,000 distinct CDR3 sequences, around a sixth of them seen just once; the ten biggest clones take up roughly 55%. Specimen: blood. The origin of the receptors is a woman aged 50 to 65 with Graves' hyperthyroidism.

This clonotype was observed many times. The gene calls are TRBV3-1 and TRBJ1-1; TRBD1 agrees at 7 bases. Germline CDR1 is LGHDT and CDR2 is YNNKEL (reference sequence). The CDR3 totals 13 residues. The V segment lost 0 bases and the J segment 10 bases; nucleotides outside the gene matches: 5. DNA of the CDR3: TGTGCCAGCAGCCAAGAAGGGGGCGAGGGAGCTTTCTTT. This codes for CASSQEGGEGAFF. The full variable domain, its missing parts supplied by reference TRBV3-1 and TRBJ1-1, is DTAVSQTPKYLVTQMGNDKSIKCEQNLGHDTMYWYKQDSKKFLKIMFSYNNKELIINETVPNRFSPKSPDKAHLNLHINSLELGDSAVYFCASSQEGGEGAFFGQGTRLTVV.

CDR3 region: CASSLAGGGDQPQHF. The CDR3 DNA follows: TGTGCCAGCAGCTTAGCCGGGGGTGGGGATCAGCCCCAGCATTTT. The chain uses TRBV7-9 and TRBJ1-5, with a possible D match to TRBD1 (5 bases). Trimming removed 0 bases from V and 5 bases from J, with 11 bases in between. Per germline, CDR1 SEHNR and CDR2 FQNEAQ (reference sequence). This CDR3 spans 15 amino acids.

The J gene is TRBJ1-4, the V gene TRBV19; tentatively, D is TRBD1 (5 bases). The V and J ends lost 7 bases and 0 bases respectively, with 12 bases between them. The CDR3 length is 15 residues. Germline assignment: CDR1 LNHDA and CDR2 SQIVND (reference sequence). CDR3 nucleotide sequence: TGTGCCAGTACCGTAGAGGGGTCAACTAATGAAAAACTGTTTTTT. Translating gives CASTVEGSTNEKLFF. Full variable domain (missing parts from reference TRBV19 and TRBJ1-4): DGGITQSPKYLFRKEGQNVTLSCEQNLNHDAMYWYRQDPGQGLRLIYYSQIVNDFQKGDIAEGYSVSREKKESFPLTVTSAQKNPTAFYLCASTVEGSTNEKLFFGSGTQLSVL.

The CDR3 spells CATSTANYGYTF. CDR3 nucleotide sequence: TGTGCCACCAGCACAGCTAACTATGGCTACACCTTC. The chain is built from TRBV15 and TRBJ1-2; D is unclear. Trimming stripped 4 bases from V and 0 bases from J, with 3 bases between. The CDR3 consists of 12 residues. The germline gives CDR1 LNHNV, CDR2 YYDKDF (reference sequence).

The sample holds many counts of this clonotype. The gene calls are TRBV20-1 and TRBJ2-7; 15 bases match TRBD2. CDR3 size: 18 residues. V trimming: 2 bases; J trimming: 0 bases; junction bases outside the gene matches: 8. Germline CDR1 DFQATT, CDR2 SNEGSKA (reference sequence). CDR3 sequence: CSARWTGLAGGSSYEQYF. The CDR3 DNA follows: TGCAGTGCTAGATGGACGGGACTAGCGGGGGGTAGCTCCTACGAGCAGTACTTC.

This clonotype was picked up many times. The chain uses TRBV20-1 and TRBJ2-5, with D maybe TRBD1 (6 bases). Germline-derived CDR1 and CDR2 are DFQATT and SNEGSKA (reference sequence). CDR3 size: 15 residues. Trimming removed 0 bases from V and 4 bases from J, with 15 bases in between. This chain's CDR3 is CSARDLVQTGETQYF. The DNA of the CDR3 is TGCAGTGCTAGAGATCTGGTCCAGACAGGAGAGACCCAGTACTTC.

The sample holds many counts of this clonotype. The gene calls are TRBV12-5 and TRBJ2-1; TRBD2 agrees at 11 bases. Germline assignment: CDR1 LGHNT and CDR2 FRNRAP. The trim removed 1 base at V and 10 bases at J, leaving 15 bases unmatched. CDR3 length: 18 amino acids. Here the CDR3 reads CASGLAAPSGRFPREQFF. The CDR3 DNA is TGTGCTAGTGGTTTGGCCGCCCCTAGCGGGAGGTTCCCCAGGGAGCAGTTCTTC.

This clonotype appeared many times. The chain employs TRBV20-1 and TRBJ1-5; 8 nucleotides align to TRBD1. The CDR3 is 12 amino acids. Germline V gene sequence: CDR1 DFQATT, CDR2 SNEGSKA (reference sequence). V shed 3 bases, J shed 7 bases, and the junction held 2 bases outside the gene matches. In DNA form, the CDR3 reads TGCAGTGCTAGGACAGGGGAACAGCCCCAGCATTTT. The encoded protein is CSARTGEQPQHF.

The chain uses TRBV15 and TRBJ2-5, with a possible D match to TRBD2 (6 bases). V lost 3 bases and J 4 bases, leaving 18 bases between the germline ends. Germline V lookup: CDR1 LNHNV, CDR2 YYDKDF (reference sequence). The CDR3 is 16 amino acids. The CDR3 DNA is TGTGCCACCAGCAGCTGGGCGGGCGGGATAACAGAGACCCAGTACTTC. As protein: CATSSWAGGITETQYF.

This clonotype has a count of ten or more. The chain combines TRBV12-3 or TRBV12-4 with TRBJ2-1; D call uncertain. The V and J ends lost 6 bases and 8 bases respectively, with 20 bases between them. The CDR3 sequence is 15 residues long. The CDR3 loop reads CASSPPSGPFDEQFF. In DNA, the CDR3 is TGTGCCAGCAGCCCCCCCTCCGGACCCTTCGATGAGCAGTTCTTC.

This clonotype was seen only a few times. This may be a read error, as it is one base from a much larger clone. The CDR3 sequence: CASSVFGGGNEQYF. The CDR3 DNA sequence: TGTGCCAGCAGTGTGTTCGGTGGGGGTAATGAGCAGTACTTC. The chain is built from TRBV6-1 and TRBJ2-7; D may match TRBD1 or TRBD2 (5 bases each). This CDR3 spans 14 amino acids. Germline lookup yields CDR1 MNHNS and CDR2 SASEGT. Trimming left V 4 bases short and J 7 bases short, with 17 bases between.

As concerns this clonotype: One junction end disagrees with the germline gene, perhaps due to a read error. The chain links TRBV27 to TRBJ1-1; maybe TRBD1 (6 bases). Germline V CDR1 and CDR2: MNHEY, SMNVEV (reference sequence). The CDR3 extends over 11 amino acids. The CDR3, as DNA: TGTGCCACCTCCGGGGACACTGAAGCTTCCTTT. Protein sequence: CATSGDTEASF.

This clonotype occurred a few times. CDR3 protein: CASSGQDRTPNSPLHF. The DNA of the CDR3 is TGTGCCAGTAGTGGGCAAGACAGGACTCCAAATTCACCCCTCCACTTT. This chain connects TRBV19 to TRBJ1-6; the D gene is possibly TRBD1 (6 bases). Germline V gene data show CDR1 as LNHDA and CDR2 as SQIVND (reference sequence). V lost 5 bases, J lost 7 bases, and 18 bases lay in between. This CDR3 has 16 amino acids.

The chain combines TRBV19 with TRBJ2-1; the match to TRBD1 covers 9 bases. Trimming cost V 7 bases and J 10 bases; bases outside gene matches: 11. Germline assignment: CDR1 LNHDA and CDR2 SQIVND (reference sequence). The CDR3 has 14 residues. DNA of the CDR3: TGTGCCAGTACATGGGTACAGGGGGCACACGAGCAGTTCTTC. As protein: CASTWVQGAHEQFF.

This clonotype was seen ten or more times. The gene calls are TRBV28 and TRBJ2-7; unclear D gene. This CDR3 comprises 11 residues. V was pared by 6 bases and J by 3 bases, with 6 bases between. Germline CDR1 is MDHEN and CDR2 is SYDVKM. The CDR3 sequence is CASRALYEQYF. The CDR3 DNA reads as TGTGCCAGCAGGGCCCTCTACGAGCAGTACTTC.

This clonotype occurred many times. The chain links TRBV28 to TRBJ2-7, with 10 bases identical to TRBD2. J was trimmed by 0 bases and V by 5 bases; bases with no gene match: 4. Germline CDR1 MDHEN, CDR2 SYDVKM. The CDR3 consists of 15 residues. The DNA of the CDR3 is TGTGCCAGCAGTCGGGCTAGCGGGAGCTCCTACGAGCAGTACTTC. Translated, it gives CASSRASGSSYEQYF.